What follows are 9 T cell receptor beta chains derived from one specimen sequenced in a study of shared clonotypes between healthy human individuals (TCRdb year 2020). The library was generated by the immunoSEQ multiplex PCR assay. This immuneACCESS table, as held by TCRdb, lists in-frame sequences with V and J called but not all clones. Of the missing ones, under half trace to an unresolved V gene in checked studies; the others have no known cause. The sample table records 300,000 or so clones; around 72% of these occur just once. In total, the top ten clones hold 10% to 13% of the sample. The source material was memory CD4+ T cells sorted from blood. The meaning of the sample's cell subset or site label: CD45RA-negative fraction. The receptor set was obtained from a man under 40 in good health.

This clone has just a few counts. The chain links TRBV11-2 to TRBJ1-6, with a weak D call TRBD1 (6 bases). This CDR3 has 15 amino acids. Germline V gives CDR1 SGHAT, CDR2 FQNNGV. Trimming removed 5 bases at V and 9 bases at J, with 17 bases between. The CDR3 protein is CASSAPLGASSPLHF. The CDR3 region has the DNA TGTGCCAGCAGCGCCCCCTTGGGGGCTAGTTCACCCCTCCACTTT.

The chain recombines TRBV19 with TRBJ2-2; possible D gene TRBD2, 5 bases. Trimming removed 7 bases from V and 9 bases from J, with 21 bases in between. Germline CDR1 is LNHDA and CDR2 is SQIVND (reference sequence). The CDR3 covers 15 residues. CDR3 in DNA: TGTGCCAGTACAACGGAGGCGGCATCCCGGCGGGAGCTGTTTTTT. Translated: CASTTEAASRRELFF.

This clone was counted once. CDR3 coding DNA: TGTGCCAGCAGCTGGACTAGCGGGAGTTTCACAGATACGCAGTATTTT. Protein: CASSWTSGSFTDTQYF. J is TRBJ2-3 and V is TRBV5-4, with 13 bases lining up with TRBD2. The CDR3 extends over 16 amino acids. Germline CDR1 is SGHNT and CDR2 is YYREEE (reference sequence). The ends lost 3 bases at V and 2 bases at J; junction bases unmatched: 3.

A few counts support this clone. A far larger clone is only one base removed, so a read error is likely. The chain uses TRBV6-1 and TRBJ2-7, with no clear D. The germline V gene encodes CDR1 MNHNS and CDR2 SASEGT. The CDR3 covers 10 residues. Trimming removed 4 bases at V and 3 bases at J, with 1 base between. The CDR3 loop is CASSVYEQYF. The CDR3 DNA reads as TGTGCCAGCAGTGTCTACGAGCAGTACTTC.

This clone appeared a few times. The chain carries TRBV9 and TRBJ2-5, with 7 bases identical to TRBD1. Trimming removed 1 base from V and 1 base from J; junction bases left unmatched: 4. Looked up from germline, CDR1 is SGDLS and CDR2 is YYNGEE. This CDR3 spans 15 amino acids. CDR3 sequence (DNA): TGTGCCAGCAGCGTATTTTACAGGGGCCAAGAGACCCAGTACTTC. It yields the protein CASSVFYRGQETQYF. Variable domain in full (rest from reference TRBV9 and TRBJ2-5): DSGVTQTPKHLITATGQRVTLRCSPRSGDLSVYWYQQSLDQGLQFLIQYYNGEERAKGNILERFSAQQFPDLHSELNLSSLELGDSALYFCASSVFYRGQETQYFGPGTRLLVL.

The rearrangement links TRBV10-3 to TRBJ2-3; 11 bases map to TRBD2. Germline lookup yields CDR1 ENHRY and CDR2 SYGVKD. The length of the CDR3 is 22 residues. The V and J ends lost 4 bases and 0 bases, in that order; junction bases with no gene match: 21. The CDR3 loop is CAISGERLAGPVSESSTDTQYF. The CDR3 DNA sequence: TGTGCCATCAGTGGAGAGAGACTAGCGGGACCCGTATCAGAATCTAGCACAGATACGCAGTATTTT.

The V and J genes are TRBV18 and TRBJ2-1, with a weak D call TRBD2 (7 bases). The CDR3 extends over 13 amino acids. Germline V gives CDR1 KGHSH, CDR2 LQKENI. V shed 7 bases and J shed 4 bases, with 11 bases lying between them. The DNA for the CDR3 is TGTGCCAGCTACGGGGGGCGGTACAATGAGCAGTTCTTC. This gives the protein CASYGGRYNEQFF.

The chain is built from TRBV7-9 and TRBJ2-5; 12 bases map to TRBD2. With 5 bases clipped from V and 5 bases from J, the junction kept 9 bases outside the gene matches. CDR3 length equals 16 residues. Germline values: CDR1 SEHNR, CDR2 FQNEAQ (reference sequence). This CDR3 reads CASSLRLAGVGETQYF. The DNA of the CDR3 is TGTGCCAGCAGCCTCAGACTAGCGGGAGTAGGGGAGACCCAGTACTTC. The variable domain in full, with the rest retrieved from reference TRBV7-9 and TRBJ2-5, is DTGVSQNPRHKITKRGQNVTFRCDPISEHNRLYWYRQTLGQGPEFLTYFQNEAQLEKSRLLSDRFSAERPKGSFSTLEIQRTEQGDSAMYLCASSLRLAGVGETQYFGPGTRLLVL.

The rearrangement uses TRBV7-6 and TRBJ2-5; TRBD2 agrees at 8 bases. V shed 1 base, J shed 3 bases, and the junction held 10 bases outside the gene matches. The CDR3 contains 17 residues. Per germline, CDR1 SGHVS and CDR2 FNYEAQ. CDR3 loop: CASSLELADRGKETQYF. The CDR3, as DNA: TGTGCCAGCAGCTTAGAACTAGCGGACAGAGGAAAAGAGACCCAGTACTTC.